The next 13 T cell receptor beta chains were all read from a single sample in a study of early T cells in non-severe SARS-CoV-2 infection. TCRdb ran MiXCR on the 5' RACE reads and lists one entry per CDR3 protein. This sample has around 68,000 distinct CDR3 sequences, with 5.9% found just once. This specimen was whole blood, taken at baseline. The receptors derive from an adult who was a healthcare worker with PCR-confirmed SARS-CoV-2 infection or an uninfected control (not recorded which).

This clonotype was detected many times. The CDR3: CASSSGLELSTDTQYF. CDR3 DNA sequence: TGTGCCAGCAGTTCGGGACTAGAACTTAGCACAGATACGCAGTATTTT. The chain combines TRBV6-5 with TRBJ2-3; 8 bases map to TRBD2. In germline, CDR1 is MNHEY, CDR2 SVGAGI. J was trimmed by 0 bases and V by 4 bases; bases with no gene match: 6. The CDR3 covers 16 residues.

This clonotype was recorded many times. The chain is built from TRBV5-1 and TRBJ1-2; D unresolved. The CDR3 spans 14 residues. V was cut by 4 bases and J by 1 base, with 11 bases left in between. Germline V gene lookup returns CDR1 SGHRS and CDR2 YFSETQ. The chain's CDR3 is CASSDAHINYGYTF. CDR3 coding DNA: TGCGCCAGCAGCGACGCGCATATTAACTATGGCTACACCTTC.

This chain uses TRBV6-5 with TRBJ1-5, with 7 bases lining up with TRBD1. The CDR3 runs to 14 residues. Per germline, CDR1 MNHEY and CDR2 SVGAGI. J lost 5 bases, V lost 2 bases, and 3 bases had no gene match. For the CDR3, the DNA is TGTGCCAGCAGTTACGGAGGGGGCCATCAGCCCCAGCATTTT. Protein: CASSYGGGHQPQHF.

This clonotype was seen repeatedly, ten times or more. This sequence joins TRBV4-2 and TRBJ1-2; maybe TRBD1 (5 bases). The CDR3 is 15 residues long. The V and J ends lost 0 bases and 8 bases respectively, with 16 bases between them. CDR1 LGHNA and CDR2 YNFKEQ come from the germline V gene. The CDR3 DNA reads TGTGCCAGCAGCCAAGATAGGCAGGGTAAAGAGGGCTACACCTTC. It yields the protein CASSQDRQGKEGYTF.

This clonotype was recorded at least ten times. CDR3 DNA sequence: TGTGCCAGCAGTGAATTGGGCGCTAACAATGAGCAGTTCTTC. Residues: CASSELGANNEQFF. V is TRBV25-1 and J is TRBJ2-1; D call uncertain. Germline-derived CDR1 and CDR2 are MGHDK and SYGVNS. V lost 1 base, J lost 5 bases, and 9 bases lay in between. The CDR3 has 14 amino acids.

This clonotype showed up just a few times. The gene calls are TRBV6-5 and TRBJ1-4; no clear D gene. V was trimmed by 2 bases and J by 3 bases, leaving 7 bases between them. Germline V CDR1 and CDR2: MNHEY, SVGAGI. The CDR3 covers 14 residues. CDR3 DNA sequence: TGTGCCAGCAGTTACACTTTGGCTAATGAAAAACTGTTTTTT. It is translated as CASSYTLANEKLFF.

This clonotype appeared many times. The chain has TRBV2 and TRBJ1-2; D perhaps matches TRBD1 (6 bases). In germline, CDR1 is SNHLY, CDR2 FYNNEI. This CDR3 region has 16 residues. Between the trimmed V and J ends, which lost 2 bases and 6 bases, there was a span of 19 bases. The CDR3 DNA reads TGTGCCAGCAGTGAACGAATTCAGGGGCGACTAAATGGCTACACCTTC. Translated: CASSERIQGRLNGYTF. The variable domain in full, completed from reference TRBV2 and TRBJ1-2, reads EPEVTQTPSHQVTQMGQEVILRCVPISNHLYFYWYRQILGQKVEFLVSFYNNEISEKSEIFDDQFSVERPDGSNFTLKIRSTKLEDSAMYFCASSERIQGRLNGYTFGSGTRLTVV.

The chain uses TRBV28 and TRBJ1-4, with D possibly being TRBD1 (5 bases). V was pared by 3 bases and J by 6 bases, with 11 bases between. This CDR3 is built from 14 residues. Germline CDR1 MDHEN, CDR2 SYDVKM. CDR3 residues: CASSFQGRDEKLFF. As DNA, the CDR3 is TGTGCCAGCAGTTTTCAGGGAAGAGATGAAAAACTGTTTTTT.

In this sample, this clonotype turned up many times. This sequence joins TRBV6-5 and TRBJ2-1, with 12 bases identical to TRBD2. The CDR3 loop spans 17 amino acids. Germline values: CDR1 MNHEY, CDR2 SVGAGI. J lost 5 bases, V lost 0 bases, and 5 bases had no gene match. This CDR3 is CASSYSGLAGGNNEQFF. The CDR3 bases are TGTGCCAGCAGTTACTCAGGGCTAGCGGGAGGGAACAATGAGCAGTTCTTC.

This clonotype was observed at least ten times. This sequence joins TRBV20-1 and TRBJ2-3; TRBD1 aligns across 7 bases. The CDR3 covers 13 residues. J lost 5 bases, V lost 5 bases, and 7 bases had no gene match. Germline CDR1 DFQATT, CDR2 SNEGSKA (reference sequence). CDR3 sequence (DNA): TGCAGTGCTCCGACAGGGCCGAAAGATACGCAGTATTTT. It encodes CSAPTGPKDTQYF.

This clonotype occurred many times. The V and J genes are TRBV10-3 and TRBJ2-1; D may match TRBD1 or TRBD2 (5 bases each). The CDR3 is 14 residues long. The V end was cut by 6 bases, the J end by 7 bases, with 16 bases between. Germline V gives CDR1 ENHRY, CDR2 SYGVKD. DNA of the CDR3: TGTGCCATCAGCGGGACCCTTGAGGGAAATGAGCAGTTCTTC. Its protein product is CAISGTLEGNEQFF.

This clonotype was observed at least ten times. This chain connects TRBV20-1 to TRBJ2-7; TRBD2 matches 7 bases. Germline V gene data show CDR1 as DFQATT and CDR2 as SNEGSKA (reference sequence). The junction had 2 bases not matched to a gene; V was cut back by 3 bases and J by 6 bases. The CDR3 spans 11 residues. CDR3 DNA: TGCAGTGCTAGGGGGGGGAGCGAGCAGTACTTC. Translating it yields CSARGGSEQYF.

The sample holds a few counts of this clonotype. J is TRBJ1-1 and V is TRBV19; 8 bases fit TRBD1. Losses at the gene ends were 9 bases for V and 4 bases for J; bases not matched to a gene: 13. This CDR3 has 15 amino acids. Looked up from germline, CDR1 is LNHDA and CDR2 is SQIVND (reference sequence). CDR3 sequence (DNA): TGTGCCAGAGGTCCGGGACAGGTTCGGAGCACTGAAGCTTTCTTT. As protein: CARGPGQVRSTEAFF.